The 28 T cell receptor beta chains reported below all come from one sample, sequenced in a study of cytomegalovirus exposure and HLA in healthy donors. 60 Vbeta and 13 Jbeta primers were used in PCR. The method was immunoSEQ multiplex PCR; TCRdb's version includes in-frame clones alone and lacks a portion of them. The repertoire has about 100,000 clones, around three quarters of them found once; the top ten carry 4.1%. The material sequenced was PBMCs. All receptors derive from a middle-aged man in good health and CMV-seronegative.

J is TRBJ2-7 and V is TRBV30, with 10 nucleotides matching TRBD1. With V trimmed by 3 bases and J by 3 bases, 5 bases remained unmatched. This CDR3 spans 14 amino acids. From germline, CDR1 is GTSNPN and CDR2 SVGIG (reference sequence). The DNA for the CDR3 is TGTGCCTGGAGCGCCGGGACAGGGGACTACGAGCAGTACTTC. Its protein product is CAWSAGTGDYEQYF.

This sequence joins TRBV14 and TRBJ1-2, with D possibly matching TRBD1 (5 bases). The ends were cut back, 0 bases at V and 8 bases at J, with 16 bases in the middle. Germline V gene data show CDR1 as SGHDN and CDR2 as FVKESK. This CDR3 spans 15 amino acids. The CDR3 reads CASSQDLRGLRGYTF. CDR3 in DNA: TGTGCCAGCAGCCAAGATCTTAGGGGACTAAGAGGCTACACCTTC. Full variable domain (rest looked up from reference TRBV14 and TRBJ1-2): EAGVTQFPSHSVIEKGQTVTLRCDPISGHDNLYWYRRVMGKEIKFLLHFVKESKQDESGMPNNRFLAERTGGTYSTLKVQPAELEDSGVYFCASSQDLRGLRGYTFGSGTRLTVV.

The rearrangement uses TRBV4-2 and TRBJ1-2; 9 bases align to TRBD1. CDR3 length: 17 amino acids. Germline V lookup: CDR1 LGHNA, CDR2 YNFKEQ. V shed 2 bases, J shed 0 bases, and the junction held 7 bases outside the gene matches. The CDR3 sequence is CASSQQGTGTANYGYTF. The CDR3 DNA reads as TGTGCCAGCAGCCAACAGGGGACAGGGACAGCTAACTATGGCTACACCTTC.

The chain is built from TRBV11-2 and TRBJ2-2, with unresolved D. The V end was cut by 2 bases, the J end by 5 bases, with 12 bases between. CDR3 length: 15 amino acids. Looked up from germline, CDR1 is SGHAT and CDR2 is FQNNGV. CDR3 nucleotides: TGTGCCAGCAGCTTATCTGCACTCCGAACCGGGGAGCTGTTTTTT. Translation gives CASSLSALRTGELFF.

This clone has only a few counts. The chain is built from TRBV5-4 and TRBJ2-7, with 7 bases matching TRBD1. Unmatched junction bases numbered 10, after V lost 7 bases and J lost 3 bases. Germline V gene sequence: CDR1 SGHNT, CDR2 YYREEE (reference sequence). The CDR3 spans 14 residues. The chain's CDR3 is CASGRGGQSYEQYF. DNA for the CDR3: TGTGCCAGCGGGCGTGGGGGACAGAGCTACGAGCAGTACTTC.

The chain uses TRBV7-9 and TRBJ2-5, with 9 bases aligning to TRBD2. Germline trimming cut 1 base from V and 1 base from J; bases unmatched to any gene: 4. The CDR3 is made up of 16 amino acids. Germline CDR1 reads SEHNR; CDR2 reads FQNEAQ (reference sequence). The CDR3 region is CASSLGGLASQETQYF. The DNA for the CDR3 is TGTGCCAGCAGCTTAGGAGGACTAGCGTCCCAAGAGACCCAGTACTTC. The entire variable domain, with the rest obtained from reference TRBV7-9 and TRBJ2-5, is as follows: DTGVSQNPRHKITKRGQNVTFRCDPISEHNRLYWYRQTLGQGPEFLTYFQNEAQLEKSRLLSDRFSAERPKGSFSTLEIQRTEQGDSAMYLCASSLGGLASQETQYFGPGTRLLVL.

The V and J genes are TRBV7-9 and TRBJ1-1; possibly TRBD1 for D (6 bases). The V end lost 0 bases, the J end lost 0 bases, and 8 bases lay between the germline ends. CDR1 SEHNR and CDR2 FQNEAQ come from the germline V gene (reference sequence). This CDR3 spans 15 amino acids. Here the CDR3 reads CASSLAGTMNTEAFF. The DNA of the CDR3 is TGTGCCAGCAGCTTAGCCGGGACAATGAACACTGAAGCTTTCTTT.

The rearrangement uses TRBV28 and TRBJ1-1, with TRBD1 matching 8 bases. The CDR3 has 13 residues. Germline trimming cut 3 bases from V and 8 bases from J; bases unmatched to any gene: 5. Germline V CDR1 and CDR2: MDHEN, SYDVKM. The CDR3 protein is CASSFTGGREAFF. CDR3 DNA sequence: TGTGCCAGCAGTTTTACAGGGGGTCGCGAAGCTTTCTTT.

V and J are TRBV11-3 and TRBJ2-2; a possible D gene is TRBD2 (6 bases). The CDR3 runs 13 residues. Germline lookup yields CDR1 SGHNT and CDR2 YENEEA. Trimming shortened V by 10 bases and J by 3 bases, and 12 bases separated the two germline ends. CDR3 nucleotide sequence: TGTGCCACTCGGGGGATCGACACCGGGGAGCTGTTTTTT. It specifies CATRGIDTGELFF.

The V call is TRBV2, the J call TRBJ2-7; TRBD1 agrees at 8 bases. The germline V gene encodes CDR1 SNHLY and CDR2 FYNNEI. The V gene end was trimmed by 5 bases and the J gene end by 4 bases; junction bases not matched to a gene: 4. The CDR3 totals 13 residues. The CDR3 protein is CASSPDRAYEQYF. CDR3 nucleotide sequence: TGTGCCAGCAGTCCGGACAGGGCATACGAGCAGTACTTC.

This clone was found once. DNA for the CDR3: TGTGCCAGCAGATACACAGGGAATTCACCCCTCCACTTT. This gives the protein CASRYTGNSPLHF. The V and J genes are TRBV7-2 and TRBJ1-6; possible D gene TRBD1, 6 bases. CDR3 length equals 13 residues. Germline loops: CDR1 SGHTA, CDR2 FQGNSA. V was pared by 6 bases and J by 7 bases, with 10 bases between.

V usage is TRBV5-4 and J usage is TRBJ1-6; 10 nucleotides align to TRBD1. The CDR3 covers 15 residues. With 2 bases clipped from V and 8 bases from J, the junction kept 4 bases outside the gene matches. Looked up from germline, CDR1 is SGHNT and CDR2 is YYREEE (reference sequence). The CDR3 DNA reads as TGTGCCAGCAGCTTCCGACAGGGGGCGGATTCACCCCTCCACTTT. Amino acid sequence: CASSFRQGADSPLHF.

The rearrangement joins TRBV6-1 to TRBJ1-1, with 7 positions matching TRBD1. Germline assignment: CDR1 MNHNS and CDR2 SASEGT. The junction had 5 bases not matched to a gene; V was cut back by 7 bases and J by 3 bases. The CDR3 consists of 13 residues. The CDR3 DNA reads as TGTGCCAGCACCAGGGGGTTCGACACTGAAGCTTTCTTT. Its protein is CASTRGFDTEAFF.

V and J are TRBV25-1 and TRBJ2-7; perhaps D is TRBD1 or TRBD2 (5 bases each). The germline CDR1 and CDR2 sequences are MGHDK and SYGVNS. The CDR3 is made up of 9 amino acids. V was shortened by 8 bases and J by 6 bases, with 5 bases between the two germline ends. CDR3 bases: TGTGCCAGCGGGGGCGAGCAGTACGTC. Translated: CASGGEQYV.

The J gene is TRBJ2-7, the V gene TRBV6-6; TRBD2 agrees at 8 bases. The germline gives CDR1 MNHNY, CDR2 SVGAGI (reference sequence). The CDR3 covers 13 residues. Trimming cost V 6 bases and J 7 bases; bases outside gene matches: 8. The CDR3 DNA follows: TGTGCCAGCAGCCCTAGCGGGCCCAGGGAGCAGTACGTC. Translation gives CASSPSGPREQYV.

This sequence joins TRBV10-2 and TRBJ1-5; D call uncertain. Trimming pared 6 bases from V and 0 bases from J, leaving 6 bases between. Germline V lookup: CDR1 WSHSY, CDR2 SAAADI. The CDR3 contains 13 residues. The chain's CDR3 is CASRDYSNQPQHF. DNA of the CDR3: TGCGCCAGCAGAGACTATAGCAATCAGCCCCAGCATTTT.

This sequence joins TRBV30 and TRBJ1-3; the match to TRBD1 covers 7 bases. This CDR3 is 13 amino acids long. Germline CDR1 reads GTSNPN; CDR2 reads SVGIG (reference sequence). V dropped 1 base and J dropped 6; count of bases not matched to a gene: 3. Here the CDR3 reads CAWSAGTANTIYF. The CDR3 DNA sequence: TGTGCCTGGAGTGCAGGGACAGCAAACACCATATATTTT.

This sequence joins TRBV9 and TRBJ1-1; D remains ambiguous. From germline, CDR1 is SGDLS and CDR2 YYNGEE. The V end was cut by 2 bases, the J end by 6 bases, with 14 bases between. This CDR3 is 14 amino acids long. CDR3 amino acids: CASSVAVEVAEAFF. The CDR3 DNA follows: TGTGCCAGCAGCGTTGCGGTGGAAGTGGCTGAAGCTTTCTTT.

The CDR3 region is CASSPPGQKNIQYF. DNA for the CDR3: TGTGCCAGCTCACCACCGGGGCAGAAAAACATTCAGTACTTC. This chain joins TRBV18 and TRBJ2-4; possibly TRBD1 for D (5 bases). The V end was cut by 0 bases, the J end by 4 bases, with 7 bases between. This CDR3 contains 14 residues. Germline lookup yields CDR1 KGHSH and CDR2 LQKENI.

This chain joins TRBV28 and TRBJ1-2; a possible D gene is TRBD1 (5 bases). Germline V CDR1 and CDR2: MDHEN, SYDVKM. CDR3 length equals 18 residues. V was pared by 5 bases and J by 0 bases, with 22 bases between. The CDR3 region has the DNA TGTGCCAGCAGTCATGGTGGGGCCCCGCAGGACGCTAACTATGGCTACACCTTC. Translation gives CASSHGGAPQDANYGYTF.

This chain links TRBV5-1 with TRBJ2-1; TRBD2 matches at 7 bases. Germline assignment: CDR1 SGHRS and CDR2 YFSETQ. V lost 1 base, J lost 14 bases, and 18 bases stayed unmatched. The CDR3 consists of 16 residues. This CDR3 reads CASSLNPDATTGGKFF. DNA of the CDR3: TGCGCCAGCAGCTTGAATCCGGACGCTACGACCGGGGGGAAGTTCTTC.

The chain is built from TRBV28 and TRBJ1-6; 7 positions agree with TRBD1. The CDR3 covers 14 residues. J lost 1 base, V lost 10 bases, and 4 bases had no gene match. Germline CDR1 and CDR2: MDHEN and SYDVKM. The CDR3 here is CATTQGSYNSPLHF. The CDR3 region has the DNA TGTGCCACCACACAGGGGTCCTATAATTCACCCCTCCACTTT.

The V call is TRBV7-9, the J call TRBJ1-4, with 8 bases that match TRBD1. This CDR3 region has 17 residues. With 5 bases clipped from V and 8 bases from J, the junction kept 16 bases outside the gene matches. Germline V gene lookup returns CDR1 SEHNR and CDR2 FQNEAQ (reference sequence). CDR3: CASSLLGQGAIREKLFF. CDR3 in DNA: TGTGCCAGCAGCCTCCTCGGGCAGGGGGCGATTCGGGAAAAACTGTTTTTT.

This clone was observed once. The V gene is TRBV5-6, the J gene TRBJ1-2; TRBD1 matches 7 bases. Trimming removed 5 bases from V and 3 bases from J; junction bases left unmatched: 10. This CDR3 has 15 amino acids. CDR1 and CDR2 from the germline V gene are SGHDT and YYEEEE. In nucleotides, the CDR3 is TGTGCCAGCAGAGTGGAAGGGGGCAGTTACTATGGCTACACCTTC. Its translation: CASRVEGGSYYGYTF.

The chain has TRBV5-1 and TRBJ1-2, with D uncertain. This CDR3 spans 11 amino acids. Germline V gives CDR1 SGHRS, CDR2 YFSETQ. Trimming left V 9 bases short and J 4 bases short, with 10 bases between. CDR3 bases: TGCGCCACCCCAGGTCCCTATGGCTACACCTTC. Translation gives CATPGPYGYTF. Variable domain in full (rest from reference TRBV5-1 and TRBJ1-2): KAGVTQTPRYLIKTRGQQVTLSCSPISGHRSVSWYQQTPGQGLQFLFEYFSETQRNKGNFPGRFSGRQFSNSRSEMNVSTLELGDSALYLCATPGPYGYTFGSGTRLTVV.

V usage is TRBV10-1 and J usage is TRBJ2-7; D gene unclear. The V gene lost 3 bases and the J gene lost 3 bases, with 6 bases spanning the gap. CDR1 WNHNN and CDR2 SYGVQD come from the germline V gene (reference sequence). The CDR3 loop spans 12 amino acids. CDR3 loop: CASSDSHYEQYF. As DNA, the CDR3 is TGCGCCAGCAGTGATTCCCACTACGAGCAGTACTTC.

This clone was observed a few times. This chain connects TRBV29-1 to TRBJ2-1; weak D call: TRBD2 (5 bases). Trimming left V 5 bases short and J 10 bases short, with 15 bases between. CDR3 size: 12 residues. Germline CDR1 is SQVTM and CDR2 is ANQGSEA. The CDR3 region is CSVSPSAAEQFF. As DNA, the CDR3 is TGCAGCGTTTCCCCCTCAGCGGCCGAGCAGTTCTTC.

This clone was seen only once. The rearrangement uses TRBV4-2 and TRBJ2-3; 12 nucleotides agree with TRBD2. Germline V gene sequence: CDR1 LGHNA, CDR2 YNFKEQ. The CDR3 is 17 amino acids. V lost 1 base to trimming and J lost 2 bases; unmatched junction nucleotides: 4. This chain's CDR3 is CASSQALAGGTTDTQYF. The CDR3 DNA sequence: TGTGCCAGCAGCCAAGCTCTAGCGGGGGGGACCACAGATACGCAGTATTTT.